This TCR beta chain was captured by sequencing in a study of blood T cell repertoires in COVID-19. Study-wide background: The study drew acute and convalescent COVID-19 samples from the United States, Italy and Spain. The cDNA or gDNA used as material had been derived from T cells, B-cell-depleted T cells, or PBMCs.

Using immunoSEQ multiplex PCR, the repertoire was profiled, and TCRdb retains in-frame clones only, with some absent. The sample lists 190,000 or so clones; around 88% were seen once. The CDR3 is 18 residues long. With 4 bases clipped from V and 3 bases from J, the junction kept 15 bases outside the gene matches. The V gene's germline CDR1 is MGHRA and CDR2 YSYEKL. This TCR was recovered from a man aged 45-65 years with active or convalescent COVID-19. The sample comprised peripheral blood. The chain carries TRBV4-1 and TRBJ2-3, with 8 bases fitting TRBD2. CDR3 coding DNA: TGCGCCAGCAGCCCAACCAGCTCGGCGGGAGGATGGACAGATACGCAGTATTTT. Amino acids: CASSPTSSAGGWTDTQYF.